The present T cell receptor beta chain was sequenced within a study of T cells in Graves' hyperthyroidism and ophthalmopathy. General study findings and limits: Classification by a 13 V-J model distinguished ophthalmopathy from stable hyperthyroidism.

With regard to this clonotype: The antigen is undetermined.

There were TCR beta CDR3 regions amplified from RNA transcripts. First-round RT-PCR of the TCR CDR3 relied on the HTBI primer set. TCRdb called the multiplex PCR reads again in MiXCR, with one record for every CDR3 protein. The data contain hundreds of thousands of distinct CDR3 sequences, around 13% of them seen just once; the ten biggest clones take up roughly 10%. Recently diagnosed hyperthyroidism of less than 2 months' duration affected patients aged 18 to 65. Any patient presenting with uncontrolled infection, other autoimmune disease, pregnancy or lactation was left out. Trimming left V 7 bases short and J 6 bases short, with 10 bases between. The germline CDR1 and CDR2 sequences are KGHSY and FQNENV. CDR3 length: 11 amino acids.

V is TRBV16 and J is TRBJ2-7, with D perhaps assigned TRBD1 or TRBD2 (5 bases each). Sample: blood. The TCR was taken from a woman between 18 and 30 years old with Graves' hyperthyroidism. CDR3 in amino acids: CASTWDPEQYF. The CDR3 bases are TGTGCCAGCACCTGGGACCCCGAGCAGTACTTC. The variable domain in full, with the rest retrieved from reference TRBV16 and TRBJ2-7, is GEEVAQTPKHLVRGEGQKAKLYCAPIKGHSYVFWYQQVLKNEFKFLISFQNENVFDETGMPKERFSAKCLPNSPCSLEIQATKLEDSAVYFCASTWDPEQYFGPGTRLTVT.